Listed below are T cell receptor beta chains from one sample, sequenced in a study of T cells expressing NK-cell markers. TCRdb reprocessed the 5' RACE reads, with one entry per CDR3 protein and no DNA. This table lists 90,000 to 130,000 distinct CDR3 sequences. Sequenced: blood T cells: a sorted CD56 or NKG2C T cell subset, CD4+ or CD8+ T cells, or bulk PBMC T cells (not recorded which). The source is a woman aged 18-70 years in good health. Each CDR3 is given with its conserved first and last residue. Each record gives: V gene, J gene, CDR3 protein.

V: TRBV4-3; J: TRBJ1-1; CDR3: CASSQVNRGWDLNTEAFF
V: TRBV16; J: TRBJ2-7; CDR3: CASSQLSSSEQYF
V: TRBV4-1; J: TRBJ2-7; CDR3: CASSQDGSGSSYEQYF
V: TRBV20-1; J: TRBJ2-1; CDR3: CSASGGWSGSPLSSYNEQFF
V: TRBV27; J: TRBJ1-1; CDR3: CASSPQGRRNTEAFF
V: TRBV28; J: TRBJ2-2; CDR3: CASEGERTGELFF
V: TRBV27; J: TRBJ2-5; CDR3: CASSLSASGGETQYF
V: TRBV12-3/TRBV12-4; J: TRBJ2-3; CDR3: CASSSGLGTDTQYF
V: TRBV5-1; J: TRBJ2-3; CDR3: CASGPLLGTQYF
V: TRBV5-4; J: TRBJ1-6; CDR3: CASSLGTGGPLHF
V: TRBV6-5; J: TRBJ2-3; CDR3: CASSSSGDNTDTQYF
V: TRBV20-1; J: TRBJ2-7; CDR3: CSARDIEAGGTYEQYF
V: TRBV9; J: TRBJ2-3; CDR3: CASSGRTYTPSTDTQYF
V: TRBV7-2; J: TRBJ2-1; CDR3: CASSLVGGLGDEQFF
V: TRBV11-1; J: TRBJ1-3; CDR3: CASSLSRGGESSGNTIYF
V: TRBV11-2; J: TRBJ2-1; CDR3: CASSLEIMSSYNEQFF
V: TRBV18; J: TRBJ1-6; CDR3: CASSTTPGRNNSPLHF
V: TRBV15; J: TRBJ2-1; CDR3: CATSRVDTHNEQFF
V: TRBV24-1; J: TRBJ2-2; CDR3: CATSDPGQDTGELFF
V: TRBV29-1; J: TRBJ2-7; CDR3: CSVRTGSYEQYF
V: TRBV6-4; J: TRBJ2-1; CDR3: CASSGDSSYNEQFF
V: TRBV19; J: TRBJ1-1; CDR3: CASSIGGKAEAFF
V: TRBV20-1; J: TRBJ2-1; CDR3: CSALGLAGVNEQFF
V: TRBV11-2; J: TRBJ2-1; CDR3: CASSLDGLAFYNEQFF
V: TRBV20-1; J: TRBJ2-3; CDR3: CSAPPMRGVGTDTQYF
V: TRBV28; J: TRBJ1-1; CDR3: CASSLVPPDMNTEAFF
V: TRBV11-2; J: TRBJ1-1; CDR3: CASSPPRGLTEAFF
V: TRBV7-9; J: TRBJ2-1; CDR3: CASSLSGGGQNEQFF
V: TRBV6-2/TRBV6-3; J: TRBJ2-1; CDR3: CASSYYWESSEQFF
V: TRBV2; J: TRBJ2-1; CDR3: CASSPWGVPDEQFF
V: TRBV5-5; J: TRBJ2-5; CDR3: CASSFLPSGEGETQYF
V: TRBV27; J: TRBJ1-1; CDR3: CASSPPGQGHLNTEAFF
V: TRBV12-3/TRBV12-4; J: TRBJ1-5; CDR3: CASSLREGQVEPQHF
V: TRBV2; J: TRBJ2-3; CDR3: CASSDGLATPSTDTQYF
V: TRBV3-1; J: TRBJ1-3; CDR3: CASSQETGYSFWDTIYF
V: TRBV5-1; J: TRBJ2-7; CDR3: CASSLEAGRSYEQYF
V: TRBV7-2; J: TRBJ2-5; CDR3: CASSFYTAQETQYF
V: TRBV11-2; J: TRBJ2-1; CDR3: CASSHWTSGRHNEQFF
V: TRBV4-1; J: TRBJ1-5; CDR3: CASSPTGGQGNQPQHF
V: TRBV6-1; J: TRBJ2-1; CDR3: CASSEGAPRAYNEQFF
V: TRBV15; J: TRBJ2-1; CDR3: CATTGTSGGVYNEQFF
V: TRBV28; J: TRBJ1-3; CDR3: CASSLGGLPLFGNTIYF